The clone carrying this T cell receptor (beta chain) was seen a single time. Within the sample, other DNA sequences also encode this same CDR3. The data derive from a study of OX40 agonist ivuxolimab in advanced cancers. V lost 1 base and J 6 bases, leaving 7 bases between the germline ends. The CDR3 is 12 residues long. CDR1 and CDR2 (germline): SGHAT, FQNNGV. Measured with immunoSEQ multiplex PCR; TCRdb has only the in-frame clones, and not every one. This table holds 45,000 to 60,000 clones, over 80% found once. The V and J genes are TRBV11-2 and TRBJ2-7; the D gene is possibly TRBD2 (5 bases). The sample in question was CD4+ or CD8+ T cells sorted from blood, obtained in a trial of the OX40 agonist ivuxolimab. This clonotype originated in an adult with an advanced solid tumor such as melanoma, head and neck, liver or kidney cancer. The CDR3 sequence: CASSLVGSEQYF. The DNA of the CDR3 is TGTGCCAGCAGCTTAGTGGGGAGCGAGCAGTACTTC.